The T cell receptor beta chain described here comes from a study of long-term antiretroviral therapy in people with HIV. They ran version v3.0 of the immunoSEQ assay at survey level. Libraries were prepared by immunoSEQ multiplex PCR; TCRdb keeps only in-frame clonotypes and omits some of them. The table lists some 17,000 clones, around 84% of them singletons. V gave up 2 bases and J gave up 7 bases, with 14 bases separating them. CDR1 and CDR2 from the germline V gene are MNHNY and SVGAGI (reference sequence). The CDR3 contains 15 residues. The chain uses TRBV6-6 and TRBJ2-2, with D tentatively TRBD1 or TRBD2 (7 bases each). The sequence was obtained from a woman aged 40-49 years with HIV. The specimen was unsorted PBMCs, collected nearly 3.3 years after starting antiretroviral therapy. The CDR3 DNA reads as TGTGCCAGCAGTTACCAGGGGGGGGATAGCGGGGAGCTGTTTTTT. Its translation: CASSYQGGDSGELFF.